These T cell receptor beta chains were read from a single sample in a study of cytomegalovirus exposure and HLA in healthy donors. The protocol was immunoSEQ multiplex PCR, while the TCRdb copy is restricted to in-frame clones and leaves out a portion. The table lists fewer than 200,000 clones, about three quarters of them singletons. The material sequenced was PBMCs. The receptors originated from a female donor in good health and CMV-seronegative. Each CDR3 is given with its conserved first and last residue. Each record gives: D gene, J gene, clone size, V gene, CDR3 protein, CDR3 DNA. The D gene is left open where the match is weak. Not all rows give a size; the values are once, few, many and, for expanded clones, a class.

d_gene: .
j_gene: TRBJ1-1
abundance: .
v_gene: TRBV14
CDR3aa: CASSTQGTMNTEAFF
CDR3nt: TGTGCCAGCAGCACACAGGGAACCATGAACACTGAAGCTTTCTTT

d_gene: .
j_gene: TRBJ2-7
abundance: .
v_gene: TRBV18
CDR3aa: CASSDGIEQYF
CDR3nt: TGTGCCAGCTCGGACGGGATCGAGCAGTACTTC

d_gene: .
j_gene: TRBJ2-1
abundance: once
v_gene: TRBV7-2
CDR3aa: CASSLAGTPYNEQFF
CDR3nt: TGTGCCAGCAGCTTGGCCGGGACTCCTTACAATGAGCAGTTCTTC

d_gene: .
j_gene: TRBJ2-5
abundance: .
v_gene: TRBV9
CDR3aa: CASSVGGPNQETQYF
CDR3nt: TGTGCCAGCAGCGTAGGTGGCCCGAATCAAGAGACCCAGTACTTC

d_gene: .
j_gene: TRBJ2-3
abundance: .
v_gene: TRBV12-5
CDR3aa: CASGPTGTDTQYF
CDR3nt: TGTGCTAGTGGTCCGACTGGCACAGATACGCAGTATTTT

d_gene: .
j_gene: TRBJ2-2
abundance: .
v_gene: TRBV7-9
CDR3aa: CASSLTGSGELFF
CDR3nt: TGTGCCAGCAGCTTAACGGGTTCCGGGGAGCTGTTTTTT

d_gene: .
j_gene: TRBJ1-3
abundance: .
v_gene: TRBV2
CDR3aa: CASIIGGSSGNTIYF
CDR3nt: TGTGCCAGCATTATCGGTGGGAGCTCTGGAAACACCATATATTTT

d_gene: .
j_gene: TRBJ1-5
abundance: .
v_gene: TRBV15
CDR3aa: CATSRDAGIGNQPQHF
CDR3nt: TGTGCCACCAGCAGAGATGCAGGGATTGGCAATCAGCCCCAGCATTTT

d_gene: TRBD2
j_gene: TRBJ2-1
abundance: .
v_gene: TRBV4-2
CDR3aa: CASSPLADSYNEQFF
CDR3nt: TGTGCCAGCAGCCCTCTAGCGGACTCCTACAATGAGCAGTTCTTC

d_gene: TRBD1
j_gene: TRBJ1-1
abundance: .
v_gene: TRBV9
CDR3aa: CASSPGTGGTSEAFF
CDR3nt: TGTGCCAGCAGCCCCGGGACAGGGGGTACGTCTGAAGCTTTCTTT

d_gene: .
j_gene: TRBJ2-7
abundance: .
v_gene: TRBV28
CDR3aa: CASNQFGGDYEQYF
CDR3nt: TGTGCCAGCAACCAGTTTGGCGGTGACTACGAGCAGTACTTC

d_gene: TRBD1
j_gene: TRBJ1-2
abundance: .
v_gene: TRBV6-1
CDR3aa: CASSEDPGTGYYGYTF
CDR3nt: TGTGCCAGCAGTGAAGACCCCGGGACAGGGTATTATGGCTACACCTTC

d_gene: .
j_gene: TRBJ1-5
abundance: .
v_gene: TRBV2
CDR3aa: CASRNREGEQPQHF
CDR3nt: TGTGCCAGCAGGAACAGGGAAGGTGAGCAGCCCCAGCATTTT

d_gene: TRBD2
j_gene: TRBJ2-3
abundance: .
v_gene: TRBV7-3
CDR3aa: CASSPRTTGRTDTQYF
CDR3nt: TGTGCCAGCAGCCCGCGGACGACCGGGAGGACAGATACGCAGTATTTT

d_gene: .
j_gene: TRBJ1-2
abundance: few
v_gene: TRBV4-1
CDR3aa: CASSSVSGYTF
CDR3nt: TGCGCCAGCAGCTCCGTTTCCGGCTACACCTTC

d_gene: TRBD2
j_gene: TRBJ2-7
abundance: .
v_gene: TRBV9
CDR3aa: CASSVASGRSYEQYF
CDR3nt: TGTGCCAGCAGCGTCGCTAGCGGGAGGTCCTACGAGCAGTACTTC

d_gene: TRBD1
j_gene: TRBJ1-1
abundance: few
v_gene: TRBV25-1
CDR3aa: CASRTGANTEAFF
CDR3nt: TGTGCCAGTCGGACAGGGGCGAACACTGAAGCTTTCTTT

d_gene: .
j_gene: TRBJ2-6
abundance: .
v_gene: TRBV30
CDR3aa: CAWSPGTLSGANVLTF
CDR3nt: TGTGCCTGGAGTCCGGGGACACTCTCTGGGGCCAACGTCCTGACTTTC

d_gene: .
j_gene: TRBJ2-5
abundance: once
v_gene: TRBV27
CDR3aa: CASSLTGMVRQETQYF
CDR3nt: TGTGCCAGCAGTTTAACGGGGATGGTAAGGCAAGAGACCCAGTACTTC

d_gene: .
j_gene: TRBJ1-1
abundance: .
v_gene: TRBV27
CDR3aa: CASSFRRRNTEAFF
CDR3nt: TGTGCCAGCAGTTTCCGGCGGCGGAACACTGAAGCTTTCTTT

d_gene: .
j_gene: TRBJ2-5
abundance: .
v_gene: TRBV30
CDR3aa: CAWSVLGETQYF
CDR3nt: TGTGCCTGGAGTGTACTCGGAGAGACCCAGTACTTC

d_gene: .
j_gene: TRBJ2-1
abundance: once
v_gene: TRBV18
CDR3aa: CASSPPGLVNEQFF
CDR3nt: TGTGCCAGCTCACCACCGGGGCTAGTGAATGAGCAGTTCTTC

d_gene: .
j_gene: TRBJ2-4
abundance: .
v_gene: TRBV30
CDR3aa: CAWRGYRNIQYF
CDR3nt: TGTGCCTGGCGCGGGTACAGAAACATTCAGTACTTC

d_gene: .
j_gene: TRBJ2-3
abundance: few
v_gene: TRBV7-2
CDR3aa: CASSLLTGERRDTQYF
CDR3nt: TGTGCCAGCAGCCTACTGACCGGGGAGCGACGAGATACGCAGTATTTT

d_gene: TRBD1
j_gene: TRBJ2-4
abundance: .
v_gene: TRBV7-6
CDR3aa: CASSSSPGQGVPNIQYF
CDR3nt: TGTGCCAGCAGCTCCTCCCCCGGACAGGGGGTCCCCAACATTCAGTACTTC

d_gene: .
j_gene: TRBJ2-7
abundance: few
v_gene: TRBV4-3
CDR3aa: CASSQVVQSPEQYF
CDR3nt: TGCGCCAGCAGCCAAGTCGTCCAGTCCCCAGAGCAGTACTTC

d_gene: .
j_gene: TRBJ1-1
abundance: .
v_gene: TRBV11-2
CDR3aa: CASSLSNRQAHF
CDR3nt: TGTGCCAGCAGCTTATCCAATAGACAGGCCCACTTT

d_gene: .
j_gene: TRBJ2-3
abundance: .
v_gene: TRBV4-3
CDR3aa: CASSQDGQGTQYF
CDR3nt: TGCGCCAGCAGCCAGGACGGCCAGGGTACGCAGTATTTT

d_gene: .
j_gene: TRBJ2-7
abundance: .
v_gene: TRBV4-1
CDR3aa: CASSLEIGNLDYEQYF
CDR3nt: TGCGCCAGCAGCCTGGAGATTGGGAATTTGGACTACGAGCAGTACTTC

d_gene: TRBD1
j_gene: TRBJ1-5
abundance: .
v_gene: TRBV4-2
CDR3aa: CASSPGKQGKRQPQHF
CDR3nt: TGTGCCAGCAGCCCCGGAAAACAGGGGAAGCGCCAGCCCCAGCATTTT

d_gene: TRBD1
j_gene: TRBJ1-3
abundance: .
v_gene: TRBV7-8
CDR3aa: CASSMDRRNTIYF
CDR3nt: TGTGCCAGCAGCATGGACAGGAGAAACACCATATATTTT

d_gene: TRBD2
j_gene: TRBJ2-5
abundance: .
v_gene: TRBV28
CDR3aa: CASSLLGTSSQETQYF
CDR3nt: TGTGCCAGCAGTTTATTAGGGACTAGCAGTCAAGAGACCCAGTACTTC

d_gene: .
j_gene: TRBJ1-1
abundance: .
v_gene: TRBV6-6
CDR3aa: CASSWRGGTEAFF
CDR3nt: TGTGCCAGCAGTTGGCGGGGAGGTACTGAAGCTTTCTTT

d_gene: TRBD1
j_gene: TRBJ1-1
abundance: .
v_gene: TRBV4-3
CDR3aa: CASSQDGQGAREAFF
CDR3nt: TGCGCCAGCAGCCAAGATGGGCAGGGGGCCCGTGAAGCTTTCTTT

d_gene: .
j_gene: TRBJ1-3
abundance: .
v_gene: TRBV7-9
CDR3aa: CASSLGAGVEGTIYF
CDR3nt: TGTGCCAGCAGCTTAGGGGCCGGGGTCGAAGGCACCATATATTTT

d_gene: .
j_gene: TRBJ2-3
abundance: few
v_gene: TRBV18
CDR3aa: CASSRDRGSYYEQYF
CDR3nt: TGTGCCAGCTCGCGAGACAGAGGTTCTTACTATGAGCAGTATTTT

d_gene: .
j_gene: TRBJ1-2
abundance: few
v_gene: TRBV2
CDR3aa: CASSTGFGYTF
CDR3nt: TGTGCCAGCAGTACAGGGTTTGGCTACACCTTC

d_gene: .
j_gene: TRBJ2-5
abundance: .
v_gene: TRBV6-5
CDR3aa: CASSYWGFQETQYF
CDR3nt: TGTGCCAGCAGTTACTGGGGCTTCCAAGAGACCCAGTACTTC

d_gene: .
j_gene: TRBJ2-7
abundance: once
v_gene: TRBV4-3
CDR3aa: CASSQDSSGEQYF
CDR3nt: TGCGCCAGCAGCCAAGACTCCAGCGGCGAGCAGTACTTC

d_gene: .
j_gene: TRBJ1-1
abundance: .
v_gene: TRBV29-1
CDR3aa: CSVVRPLNTEALF
CDR3nt: TGCAGCGTCGTGCGGCCGTTGAACACTGAAGCTCTCTTT

d_gene: TRBD1
j_gene: TRBJ1-5
abundance: .
v_gene: TRBV2
CDR3aa: CASSERDRSQPQHF
CDR3nt: TGTGCCAGCAGTGAACGGGACAGGAGCCAGCCCCAGCATTTT

d_gene: .
j_gene: TRBJ2-5
abundance: .
v_gene: TRBV5-1
CDR3aa: CASEGGDQETQYF
CDR3nt: TGCGCCAGCGAGGGAGGCGATCAAGAGACCCAGTACTTC

d_gene: .
j_gene: TRBJ1-2
abundance: .
v_gene: TRBV11-2
CDR3aa: CASRTNRELYGYTF
CDR3nt: TGTGCCAGCAGGACCAACAGGGAGCTCTATGGCTACACCTTC

d_gene: .
j_gene: TRBJ2-2
abundance: .
v_gene: TRBV6-5
CDR3aa: CASSYSSVSGELFF
CDR3nt: TGTGCCAGCAGTTACTCGAGTGTGTCCGGGGAGCTGTTTTTT

d_gene: TRBD1
j_gene: TRBJ2-2
abundance: .
v_gene: TRBV7-9
CDR3aa: CASRDREAGELFF
CDR3nt: TGTGCCAGTCGGGACAGGGAGGCCGGGGAGCTGTTTTTT

d_gene: TRBD1
j_gene: TRBJ2-7
abundance: .
v_gene: TRBV19
CDR3aa: CASRGLTGVSYEQYF
CDR3nt: TGTGCCAGTAGGGGACTGACAGGGGTCTCCTACGAGCAGTACTTC

d_gene: TRBD2
j_gene: TRBJ2-7
abundance: .
v_gene: TRBV7-6
CDR3aa: CASSLDRGVAYEQYF
CDR3nt: TGTGCCAGCAGCTTAGATCGGGGGGTAGCCTACGAGCAGTACTTC

d_gene: .
j_gene: TRBJ2-3
abundance: once
v_gene: TRBV4-1
CDR3aa: CASSQAGVTQYF
CDR3nt: TGCGCCAGCAGCCAAGCAGGCGTTACGCAGTATTTT

d_gene: TRBD1
j_gene: TRBJ2-5
abundance: .
v_gene: TRBV7-2
CDR3aa: CASSLAVTGGAETQYF
CDR3nt: TGTGCCAGCAGCTTAGCAGTAACAGGGGGAGCAGAGACCCAGTACTTC

d_gene: TRBD1
j_gene: TRBJ1-6
abundance: once
v_gene: TRBV6-4
CDR3aa: CASSRTGGDNSPLHF
CDR3nt: TGTGCCAGCAGCCGGACAGGAGGCGATAATTCACCCCTCCACTTT

d_gene: TRBD1
j_gene: TRBJ1-1
abundance: .
v_gene: TRBV7-8
CDR3aa: CASGGQGLNTEAFF
CDR3nt: TGTGCCAGCGGAGGACAGGGGCTGAACACTGAAGCTTTCTTT

d_gene: TRBD1
j_gene: TRBJ1-2
abundance: .
v_gene: TRBV11-2
CDR3aa: CASSLLAGTGGNLSYGYTF
CDR3nt: TGTGCCAGCAGCTTATTAGCCGGGACAGGGGGCAATTTGAGCTATGGCTACACCTTC